A selection of T cell receptor beta chains follows, all from one sample in a study of cytomegalovirus exposure and HLA in healthy donors. Libraries were prepared by immunoSEQ multiplex PCR; TCRdb keeps only in-frame clonotypes and omits some of them. This sample has fewer than 150,000 clones; under 85% occur once, and the top ten carry 5.8%. The sample consisted of PBMCs. These receptor sequences come from a woman between 50 and 59 years old in good health and CMV-seropositive. Each CDR3 is given with its conserved first and last residue. The D gene is left open where the match is weak. Rows give clone size only sometimes, using once, few, many, or a class for an expanded clone.

TRBV21-1	-	few	TRBJ1-5	CARIRDTLRIQPQHF	TGTGCCAGAATCCGGGACACCCTTCGAATTCAGCCCCAGCATTTT
TRBV4-1	TRBD2	few	TRBJ2-3	CASSREGKADTQYF	TGCGCCAGCAGCCGGGAGGGGAAAGCAGATACGCAGTATTTT
TRBV30	-	-	TRBJ2-7	CAWSDPLRGTYEQYF	TGTGCCTGGAGCGATCCCCTCAGGGGAACCTACGAGCAGTACTTC
TRBV7-8	-	-	TRBJ2-2	CASSLFGAGDTGELFF	TGTGCCAGCAGCTTATTTGGGGCAGGAGACACCGGGGAGCTGTTTTTT
TRBV25-1	-	-	TRBJ1-2	CASRGGPGYGYTF	TGTGCCAGCAGGGGAGGGCCCGGTTATGGCTACACCTTC
TRBV16	TRBD1	few	TRBJ2-7	CASSQSGTGVYEQYF	TGTGCCAGCAGCCAATCCGGGACAGGGGTTTACGAGCAGTACTTC
TRBV9	TRBD2	few	TRBJ2-2	CASSVAPPPTSPGELFF	TGTGCCAGCAGCGTAGCCCCTCCCCCGACTAGCCCCGGGGAGCTGTTTTTT
TRBV29-1	-	-	TRBJ2-7	CSVCHLEVGEQYF	TGCAGCGTATGCCACCTGGAGGTGGGTGAGCAGTACTTC
TRBV6-1	TRBD2	few	TRBJ2-3	CASSDRLAGPDTQYF	TGTGCCAGCAGTGACCGACTAGCGGGGCCAGATACGCAGTATTTT
TRBV5-6	-	few	TRBJ2-3	CASSLAVSDTQYF	TGTGCCAGCAGCTTGGCGGTTTCAGATACGCAGTATTTT
TRBV25-1	-	-	TRBJ2-1	CASSQNYIDEQFF	TGTGCCAGCAGTCAAAACTATATCGATGAGCAGTTCTTC
TRBV20-1	-	-	TRBJ2-1	CSASPAAEQFF	TGCAGTGCTAGCCCCGCCGCGGAGCAGTTCTTC
TRBV29-1	-	-	TRBJ1-3	CSAGSLGNTIYF	TGCAGCGCGGGGAGCCTTGGAAACACCATATATTTT
TRBV30	TRBD1	-	TRBJ2-2	CAWSVFGTGVPGELFF	TGTGCCTGGAGTGTTTTTGGGACAGGGGTTCCCGGGGAGCTGTTTTTT
TRBV6-1	TRBD2	-	TRBJ2-3	CASSEAYSGGADTQYF	TGTGCCAGCAGTGAAGCATATAGCGGGGGGGCAGATACGCAGTATTTT
TRBV19	-	-	TRBJ1-6	CASSIVQGGNSPLHF	TGTGCCAGTAGTATAGTCCAGGGAGGCAATTCACCCCTCCACTTT
TRBV7-9	-	-	TRBJ2-7	CASSPGLSSYEQYF	TGTGCCAGCAGCCCGGGACTTAGCTCCTACGAGCAGTACTTC
TRBV4-1	-	-	TRBJ1-6	CASSQSQVDNSPLHF	TGCGCCAGCAGCCAGTCCCAGGTGGATAATTCACCCCTCCACTTT
TRBV11-3	-	-	TRBJ1-1	CASSFQGSEAFF	TGTGCCAGCAGCTTTCAGGGTTCTGAAGCTTTCTTT
TRBV7-9	-	few	TRBJ1-4	CASSRHPSTNEKLFF	TGTGCCAGCAGCCGACACCCCTCAACTAATGAAAAACTGTTTTTT
TRBV9	-	-	TRBJ1-6	CASSVGGFDSPLHF	TGTGCCAGCAGCGTAGGGGGCTTCGATTCACCCCTCCACTTT
TRBV2	-	once	TRBJ2-7	CASRSQTGPYEQYF	TGTGCCAGCAGATCACAGACAGGTCCCTACGAGCAGTACTTC